Following are 9 T cell receptor beta chains from one sample sequenced in a study of cytomegalovirus exposure and HLA in healthy donors (dated by TCRdb to the late 2010s). The library was made by the immunoSEQ multiplex PCR assay. A mixture of 60 forward primers for TCR Vbeta segments and 13 reverse primers for TCR Jbeta segments was used in the multiplex PCR. TCRdb's version of the immuneACCESS table is confined to in-frame rearrangements and falls short of the full clone set. An unresolved V gene accounts for under half of the shortfall where checked; the remainder is of unknown origin. The sample has around 160,000 clones on record, under 85% of them singletons. The ten largest clones represent around 4.1% of the sample. The specimen sequenced was PBMCs. These receptors were collected from a man aged 45-65 years in good health and CMV-seropositive.

The chain is built from TRBV5-1 and TRBJ2-4; 7 nucleotides align to TRBD2. V lost 3 bases to trimming and J lost 1 base; unmatched junction nucleotides: 10. The CDR3 runs to 17 residues. Germline CDR1 SGHRS, CDR2 YFSETQ. CDR3: CASSYGGEGGAKNIQYF. CDR3 DNA: TGCGCCAGCAGCTATGGGGGGGAGGGTGGGGCCAAAAACATTCAGTACTTC.

The chain has TRBV5-1 and TRBJ1-1; 9 positions agree with TRBD1. The CDR3 loop spans 15 amino acids. With V trimmed by 3 bases and J by 4 bases, 7 bases remained unmatched. Germline V gene data show CDR1 as SGHRS and CDR2 as YFSETQ. DNA for the CDR3: TGCGCCAGCAGCTCTACGACAGGGGGGGGCACTGAAGCTTTCTTT. Its translation: CASSSTTGGGTEAFF.

The V and J genes are TRBV5-6 and TRBJ1-2; 8 bases agree with TRBD1. The J segment lost 8 bases and the V segment lost 4 bases, leaving 16 bases of the junction unmatched. Germline assignment: CDR1 SGHDT and CDR2 YYEEEE. This CDR3 has 16 amino acids. The CDR3 nucleotides are TGTGCCAGCAGCCACGTTTCCGGACAGGGAGTTGTCGGCTACACCTTC. Its protein product is CASSHVSGQGVVGYTF.

V gene TRBV7-3 combines with J gene TRBJ1-3; D remains unclear. In germline, CDR1 is SGHTA, CDR2 FQGTGA. CDR3 length: 13 amino acids. V was trimmed by 5 bases and J by 7 bases, leaving 12 bases between them. CDR3 in DNA: TGTGCCAGCAGCGACGGGTTGTCCAACACCATATATTTT. Encoded protein: CASSDGLSNTIYF.

This chain uses TRBV2 with TRBJ1-2, with 12 positions matching TRBD1. The V segment lost 5 bases and the J segment 10 bases; nucleotides outside the gene matches: 8. There are 14 residues in the CDR3. Germline V gives CDR1 SNHLY, CDR2 FYNNEI. CDR3 sequence: CASSKSGTGGDYTF. The CDR3 DNA follows: TGTGCCAGCAGTAAATCCGGGACAGGGGGCGACTACACCTTC.

V gene TRBV5-1 combines with J gene TRBJ2-7; tentative D call: TRBD1 (5 bases). Between the trimmed V and J ends, which lost 1 base and 2 bases, there was a span of 19 bases. The V gene's germline CDR1 is SGHRS and CDR2 YFSETQ. The CDR3 extends over 17 amino acids. As DNA, the CDR3 is TGCGCCAGCAGCTTGTTTTCAGGCAGGGTAGTAACCTACGAGCAGTACTTC. This encodes CASSLFSGRVVTYEQYF.

This clone was recorded a few times. The V and J genes are TRBV28 and TRBJ1-6; D not certain. The CDR3 runs 15 residues. Germline values: CDR1 MDHEN, CDR2 SYDVKM. V was shortened by 7 bases and J by 0 bases, with 10 bases between the two germline ends. CDR3 DNA sequence: TGTGCCAGCATGGTGGAGAGCTCCTATAATTCACCCCTCCACTTT. It is translated as CASMVESSYNSPLHF.

This clone came up once. The rearrangement uses TRBV28 and TRBJ2-3; TRBD1 is a possible D gene (5 bases). Trimming left V 5 bases short and J 4 bases short, with 10 bases between. The CDR3 extends over 13 amino acids. Germline V gene lookup returns CDR1 MDHEN and CDR2 SYDVKM. In nucleotides, the CDR3 is TGTGCCAGCAGTCTCCCACAGGCAGATACGCAGTATTTT. Amino acids: CASSLPQADTQYF.

The rearrangement joins TRBV20-1 to TRBJ2-5, with no clear D. The CDR3 is 11 residues long. Trimming stripped 6 bases from V and 5 bases from J, with 10 bases between. Germline values: CDR1 DFQATT, CDR2 SNEGSKA (reference sequence). CDR3 in amino acids: CSAPAGETQYF. In nucleotides, the CDR3 is TGCAGTGCCCCGGCCGGGGAGACCCAGTACTTC.